The text below deals with one TCR beta chain. This entry is derived from a study of cytomegalovirus exposure and HLA in healthy donors. Study background: There were more than 350 genotyped donors. Of these, roughly 80% fell in the genetic ancestry cluster associated with self-reported Caucasian donors.

PCR amplification relied on 60 Vbeta primers (plus 13 Jbeta primers). Sequenced by immunoSEQ multiplex PCR; TCRdb stores in-frame clones only, minus some. This sample's table has more than 140,000 clones. Sequenced material: PBMCs. The clonotype originates from a woman between 18 and 30 years old in good health and CMV-seronegative.

The CDR3 DNA reads as TGTGCCAGCAGCTTATGGGCAGGTGCAACCTACGAGCAGTACTTC. It yields the protein CASSLWAGATYEQYF. This chain joins TRBV7-2 and TRBJ2-7; D ambiguous. This CDR3 region has 15 residues. CDR1 SGHTA and CDR2 FQGNSA come from the germline V gene. V was shortened by 2 bases and J by 2 bases, with 13 bases between the two germline ends.